This T cell receptor beta chain derives from a study of T-cell reconstitution after alpha-beta-depleted transplantation in children. A TCRbeta library incorporating unique molecular identifiers was prepared. TCRdb analysed the PCR reads with MiXCR anew, one entry per CDR3 protein. The sample records 300,000 or so distinct CDR3 sequences, about 10% being singletons. Germline trimming cut 2 bases from V and 1 base from J; bases unmatched to any gene: 4. The CDR3 length is 14 residues. Germline V gene sequence: CDR1 DFQATT, CDR2 SNEGSKA (reference sequence). This clonotype was found a few times. The chain employs TRBV20-1 and TRBJ2-5, with 7 bases lining up with TRBD1. The receptor's source is a human donor who donated a stem cell graft to a child with SCID. The source material was PBMCs from the stem cell graft donor, sampled from the stem cell graft. The CDR3 DNA is TGCAGTGCTAGACCCGACAGGGTCCAAGAGACCCAGTACTTC. Its protein product is CSARPDRVQETQYF.